A selection of T cell receptor beta chains follows, all from one sample in a study of blood T cell repertoires in COVID-19. TCRdb's copy holds only in-frame clones and misses some; the assay was immunoSEQ multiplex PCR. The sample carries about 22,000 clones, around four fifths recorded once. The specimen was peripheral blood. Receptors were obtained from a man at least 80 years old with active or convalescent COVID-19. The CDR3 runs from the conserved cysteine through the conserved F or W. The order of the fields is J gene, D gene, V gene, clone size, CDR3 length, CDR3 protein, CDR3 DNA. A D gene is named only where the DNA matches it firmly. Clone size is given for some rows only: seen once, a few or many times, or a class if the clone is expanded.

TRBJ1-4,NA,TRBV2,NA,14,CASSATGTNEKLFF,TGTGCCAGCAGTGCGACGGGAACTAATGAAAAACTGTTTTTT
TRBJ1-2,NA,TRBV10-3,NA,15,CAISESIGGLVGYTF,TGTGCCATCAGTGAGTCTATCGGAGGGCTGGTCGGCTACACCTTC
TRBJ1-1,NA,TRBV5-1,NA,14,CASSWFDTNTEAFF,TGCGCCAGCAGCTGGTTTGACACTAACACTGAAGCTTTCTTT
TRBJ2-7,NA,TRBV14,once,16,CASSQDPGGLSYEQYF,TGTGCCAGCAGCCAAGATCCAGGTGGCCTCTCCTACGAGCAGTACTTC
TRBJ2-3,TRBD2,TRBV7-2,NA,17,CASSLGLAGGLADTQYF,TGTGCCAGCAGCTTAGGGCTAGCGGGGGGGCTGGCAGATACGCAGTATTTT
TRBJ2-1,NA,TRBV7-5,NA,15,CARSCGLAGRAEQFF,TGTGCCAGAAGCTGTGGACTAGCGGGGAGGGCTGAGCAGTTCTTC
TRBJ1-2,NA,TRBV27,NA,16,CASSNRVNNWDYGYTF,TGTGCCAGCAGCAACAGGGTCAACAATTGGGACTATGGCTACACCTTC
TRBJ1-6,NA,TRBV5-1,once,15,CASSLFGQSNSPLHF,TGCGCCAGCAGCTTGTTCGGACAGAGTAATTCACCCCTCCACTTT
TRBJ2-2,TRBD1,TRBV13,NA,15,CASHSGTAYTGELFF,TGTGCCAGCCACTCCGGGACAGCATACACCGGGGAGCTGTTTTTT
TRBJ2-5,TRBD2,TRBV6-2/TRBV6-3,NA,18,CASSYSRTSGGEQETQYF,TGTGCCAGCAGTTACTCGAGGACTAGCGGGGGGGAACAAGAGACCCAGTACTTC
TRBJ2-3,TRBD1,TRBV14,NA,16,CASSWTRTGSGNTQYF,TGTGCCAGCAGCTGGACTCGGACAGGGTCGGGGAATACGCAGTATTTT
TRBJ1-1,TRBD1,TRBV10-3,NA,15,CAISEPGQGRTEAFF,TGTGCCATCAGTGAGCCGGGACAGGGGAGAACTGAAGCTTTCTTT
TRBJ1-2,NA,TRBV4-3,NA,17,CASSQDPGEGQNYGYTF,TGCGCCAGCAGCCAAGATCCGGGGGAGGGGCAGAACTATGGCTACACCTTC
TRBJ2-3,NA,TRBV5-1,NA,16,CASSLNPGMSTDTQYF,TGCGCCAGCAGCTTGAATCCAGGCATGAGCACAGATACGCAGTATTTT
TRBJ1-2,TRBD1,TRBV6-6,NA,15,CASSYTSGQGGGYTF,TGTGCCAGCAGTTACACGTCCGGACAGGGAGGGGGCTACACCTTC
TRBJ1-2,NA,TRBV29-1,few,11,CSGDTGYGYTF,TGCAGCGGTGACACGGGCTATGGCTACACCTTC
TRBJ2-1,TRBD1,TRBV19,NA,15,CASRSGQGLTNEQFF,TGTGCCAGTAGATCCGGACAGGGGCTTACGAATGAGCAGTTCTTC
TRBJ2-1,NA,TRBV30,NA,14,CAWKRGITYNEQFF,TGTGCCTGGAAGCGCGGGATCACCTACAATGAGCAGTTCTTC
TRBJ2-5,NA,TRBV14,NA,13,CASSPTSVETQYF,TGTGCCAGCAGCCCGACCAGCGTCGAGACCCAGTACTTC
TRBJ2-7,TRBD2,TRBV4-1,NA,15,CASSRSGGDHYEQYF,TGCGCCAGCAGCCGAAGCGGGGGAGATCACTACGAGCAGTACTTC
TRBJ1-1,NA,TRBV6-5,NA,12,CASSTHGHGAFF,TGTGCCAGCAGTACCCATGGACATGGAGCTTTCTTT
TRBJ1-3,NA,TRBV6-5,NA,14,CASLLASSGNTIYF,TGTGCCAGCCTCCTTGCCAGCTCTGGAAACACCATATATTTT
TRBJ1-2,TRBD1,TRBV7-9,NA,12,CASSLVGQKSTF,TGTGCCAGCAGCTTAGTGGGACAGAAAAGCACCTTC
TRBJ1-1,NA,TRBV27,once,14,CASSIRVGNTEAFF,TGTGCCAGCAGCATCAGGGTTGGGAACACTGAAGCTTTCTTT
TRBJ1-1,TRBD1,TRBV18,once,16,CASSPRTGNVNTEAFF,TGTGCCAGCTCACCCCGGACAGGGAACGTAAACACTGAAGCTTTCTTT
TRBJ2-4,TRBD1,TRBV5-5,NA,15,CASSLGGQTKNIQYF,TGTGCCAGCAGCTTGGGGGGACAGACCAAAAACATTCAGTACTTC
TRBJ2-7,NA,TRBV20-1,NA,12,CSASWQGYEQYF,TGCAGTGCTAGTTGGCAGGGCTACGAGCAGTACTTC
TRBJ1-2,TRBD1,TRBV6-4,NA,16,CASSDSGTGTNYGYTF,TGTGCCAGCAGTGACTCCGGGACAGGGACTAACTATGGCTACACCTTC
TRBJ1-1,NA,TRBV27,NA,16,CASSLGQGRGNTEAFF,TGTGCCAGCAGTTTGGGGCAGGGGAGGGGGAACACTGAAGCTTTCTTT
TRBJ1-4,NA,TRBV19,NA,15,CASTGQSASREKLFF,TGTGCCAGTACTGGACAGTCCGCAAGCCGTGAAAAACTGTTTTTT
TRBJ1-6,NA,TRBV28,NA,16,CASSPRGRATNSPLHF,TGTGCCAGCAGTCCGAGGGGGAGGGCAACTAATTCACCCCTCCACTTT
TRBJ1-5,NA,TRBV4-2,medium-sized,17,CASSQDLRDNSNQPQHF,TGTGCCAGCAGCCAAGATTTGCGAGATAATAGCAATCAGCCCCAGCATTTT
TRBJ1-1,NA,TRBV6-1,few,11,CASSEWGHTFF,TGTGCCAGCAGTGAATGGGGGCATACCTTCTTT
TRBJ1-2,TRBD1,TRBV6-5,NA,15,CASSYEGALQSGYTF,TGTGCCAGCAGTTACGAGGGGGCGCTTCAGTCTGGCTACACCTTC
TRBJ2-7,TRBD2,TRBV6-5,NA,14,CASRRPSGSNEQYF,TGTGCCAGCAGGCGGCCTAGCGGGAGTAACGAGCAGTACTTC
TRBJ2-3,TRBD2,TRBV6-1,NA,18,CASSEALQVPGGGDTQYF,TGTGCCAGCAGTGAAGCGCTTCAGGTCCCCGGGGGGGGAGATACGCAGTATTTT
TRBJ1-2,NA,TRBV7-2,once,15,CASSSRYRGASGYTF,TGTGCCAGCAGCTCCCGCTACCGGGGGGCGAGTGGCTACACCTTC
TRBJ1-3,NA,TRBV2,NA,12,CASSPSGNTIYF,TGTGCCAGCAGCCCTAGCGGAAACACCATATATTTT
TRBJ2-5,TRBD1,TRBV11-2,NA,13,CASSSDRGETQYF,TGTGCCAGCAGTTCAGACAGGGGCGAGACCCAGTACTTC
TRBJ1-4,TRBD1,TRBV19,NA,15,CASSAGQGTNEKLFF,TGTGCCAGTAGTGCCGGACAGGGGACTAATGAAAAACTGTTTTTT
TRBJ1-2,NA,TRBV28,NA,12,CASNLGWNGYTF,TGTGCCAGCAACTTGGGCTGGAATGGCTACACCTTC
TRBJ1-4,TRBD1,TRBV7-2,NA,14,CASSLDRGLEKLFF,TGTGCCAGCAGCCTAGACAGGGGGCTTGAAAAACTGTTTTTT
TRBJ1-2,NA,TRBV7-9,NA,14,CASSLTEGGYGYTF,TGTGCCAGCAGCTTAACTGAAGGCGGGTATGGCTACACCTTC
TRBJ2-3,TRBD2,TRBV7-9,NA,16,CASSFQLAGDTDTQYF,TGTGCCAGCAGCTTTCAACTAGCGGGGGACACAGATACGCAGTATTTT
TRBJ2-3,NA,TRBV7-9,NA,12,CASGRGADTQYF,TGTGCCAGCGGCCGGGGTGCAGATACGCAGTATTTT
TRBJ2-3,TRBD2,TRBV9,NA,16,CASSALLAGAPDTQYF,TGTGCCAGCAGCGCCCTACTAGCGGGGGCCCCAGATACGCAGTATTTT
TRBJ2-3,NA,TRBV30,NA,15,CAWSEGIVSTDTQYF,TGTGCCTGGAGTGAGGGGATAGTAAGCACAGATACGCAGTATTTT
TRBJ1-1,NA,TRBV29-1,NA,13,CSVVGRARTEAFF,TGCAGCGTTGTGGGCAGGGCACGCACTGAAGCTTTCTTT